The 10 T cell receptor beta chains presented below share a single source sample, sequenced in a study of blood T cell repertoires in COVID-19. The assay was immunoSEQ multiplex PCR, and TCRdb's table has in-frame clones only and misses some. The sample shows about 300,000 clones, around 85% of them seen only once. Sequencing input: PBMCs or T cells enriched from blood (not recorded which). The receptor set was obtained from a woman under 40 who had been exposed to COVID-19.

The chain is built from TRBV7-2 and TRBJ2-7; tentative D call: TRBD1 (5 bases). Germline CDR1 reads SGHTA; CDR2 reads FQGNSA. The CDR3 length is 14 residues. V was shortened by 2 bases and J by 5 bases, with 13 bases between the two germline ends. CDR3 in DNA: TGTGCCAGCAGCTTAAACCCCAGGGCCGACGAGCAGTACTTC. It yields the protein CASSLNPRADEQYF.

As concerns this clone: Within the sample, other DNA sequences also encode this same CDR3. V gene TRBV5-1 combines with J gene TRBJ2-5, with 9 bases identical to TRBD2. The germline gives CDR1 SGHRS, CDR2 YFSETQ. V gave up 4 bases and J gave up 2 bases; unmatched junction bases: 3. CDR3 size: 14 residues. CDR3 sequence reads: CASSIAGVQETQYF. CDR3 nucleotides: TGCGCCAGCAGCATAGCGGGGGTGCAAGAGACCCAGTACTTC.

The rearrangement joins TRBV4-2 to TRBJ1-6; 9 nucleotides line up with TRBD1. The CDR3 covers 17 residues. Trimming cost V 0 bases and J 7 bases; bases outside gene matches: 7. Germline CDR1 reads LGHNA; CDR2 reads YNFKEQ. The CDR3 loop reads CASSQDKTDRGNSPLHF. The CDR3 nucleotides are TGTGCCAGCAGCCAAGATAAAACAGACAGGGGGAATTCACCCCTCCACTTT.

The chain recombines TRBV3-1 (or the pseudogene TRBV3-2) with TRBJ2-3; TRBD2 might be the D (5 bases). The germline V gene has CDR1 LGHDT and CDR2 YNNKEL (reference sequence). The V and J ends lost 3 bases and 9 bases respectively, with 13 bases between them. This CDR3 has 13 residues. CDR3 DNA sequence: TGTGCCAGCAGCCAGGTCCGGGGTATGACGCAGTATTTT. It translates to CASSQVRGMTQYF.

The chain combines TRBV27 with TRBJ2-3; 7 bases are a match to TRBD2. The CDR3 sequence is 16 residues long. Germline values: CDR1 MNHEY, CDR2 SMNVEV (reference sequence). J was trimmed by 5 bases and V by 2 bases; bases with no gene match: 10. In DNA, the CDR3 is TGTGCCAGCAGTTTACTAAGCGGGAAGGGAGTAGATACGCAGTATTTT. This translates into CASSLLSGKGVDTQYF.

The CDR3 here is CAWSVGTGTREQYF. In nucleotides, the CDR3 is TGTGCCTGGAGTGTAGGGACAGGTACCCGCGAGCAGTACTTC. The chain carries TRBV30 and TRBJ2-7; 8 bases agree with TRBD1. In germline, CDR1 is GTSNPN, CDR2 SVGIG (reference sequence). The V and J ends lost 0 bases and 6 bases, in that order; junction bases with no gene match: 7. This CDR3 has 14 residues.

The chain joins TRBV2 to TRBJ1-2, with D perhaps TRBD1 (6 bases). Germline assignment: CDR1 SNHLY and CDR2 FYNNEI. The V gene lost 5 bases and the J gene lost 8 bases, with 15 bases spanning the gap. The CDR3 has 13 amino acids. As DNA, the CDR3 is TGTGCCAGCAGTTCCACAGGGTCGGCGGGCTACACCTTC. Residues: CASSSTGSAGYTF.

The V gene is TRBV7-6, the J gene TRBJ2-1; TRBD1 agrees at 7 bases. V was clipped by 3 bases and J by 7 bases; unmatched bases: 9. Germline values: CDR1 SGHVS, CDR2 FNYEAQ. There are 15 residues in the CDR3. As DNA, the CDR3 is TGTGCCAGCAGCTTCGCTAGGACAGGCTCGAATGAGCAGTTCTTC. It codes for CASSFARTGSNEQFF.

This chain joins TRBV3-1 (or the pseudogene TRBV3-2) and TRBJ2-6; 10 bases match TRBD1. This CDR3 region has 19 residues. After removal of 2 bases from V and 2 bases from J, the junction contained 9 bases not matched to a gene. Germline CDR1 and CDR2: LGHDT and YNNKEL (reference sequence). The CDR3 DNA sequence: TGTGCCAGCAGCCAATACACGGCAGGGACAGGGGCTGGGGCCAACGTCCTGACTTTC. This encodes CASSQYTAGTGAGANVLTF.

The chain uses TRBV30 and TRBJ2-7; 10 nucleotides match TRBD1. CDR1 is GTSNPN and CDR2 is SVGIG in the germline V gene (reference sequence). Trimming removed 4 bases from V and 6 bases from J; junction bases left unmatched: 6. There are 13 residues in the CDR3. The CDR3: CAWTWDRGGEQYF. The CDR3 DNA is TGTGCCTGGACTTGGGACAGGGGTGGCGAGCAGTACTTC.